These 5 T cell receptor beta chains were sequenced from one sample in a study of OX40 agonist ivuxolimab in advanced cancers. Produced via immunoSEQ multiplex PCR; TCRdb's table is partial and in-frame only. The sample includes more than 45,000 clones, over 65% of them seen just once. Sequenced material: CD4+ or CD8+ T cells sorted from blood, taken in a trial of the OX40 agonist ivuxolimab. The receptors originated from an adult with an advanced solid tumor such as melanoma, head and neck, liver or kidney cancer.

The V gene is TRBV6-6, the J gene TRBJ1-5, with D unclear. The CDR3 runs 14 residues. In germline, CDR1 is MNHNY, CDR2 SVGAGI (reference sequence). Trimming took 2 bases from V and 1 from J, leaving 6 bases between them. CDR3 region: CASSYPISNQPQHF. CDR3 nucleotide sequence: TGTGCCAGCAGTTACCCGATAAGCAATCAGCCCCAGCATTTT.

This clone was detected only a few times. The rearrangement links TRBV27 to TRBJ2-1; D possibly uses TRBD1 or TRBD2 (6 bases each). The germline gives CDR1 MNHEY, CDR2 SMNVEV (reference sequence). This CDR3 has 14 residues. V was pared by 7 bases and J by 1 base, with 11 bases between. This chain's CDR3 is CASKGGVSYNEQFF. The CDR3 bases are TGTGCCAGCAAGGGGGGAGTTTCCTACAATGAGCAGTTCTTC.

This clone was counted only a few times. The chain has TRBV5-1 and TRBJ2-3; possible D gene TRBD1, 5 bases. The CDR3 length is 15 residues. Germline assignment: CDR1 SGHRS and CDR2 YFSETQ. Deletions cut 0 bases from V and 3 bases from J, with 11 bases between. CDR3: CASSLEGRATDTQYF. CDR3 sequence (DNA): TGCGCCAGCAGCTTGGAGGGCAGGGCGACAGATACGCAGTATTTT. The full variable domain, completed using reference TRBV5-1 and TRBJ2-3, is KAGVTQTPRYLIKTRGQQVTLSCSPISGHRSVSWYQQTPGQGLQFLFEYFSETQRNKGNFPGRFSGRQFSNSRSEMNVSTLELGDSALYLCASSLEGRATDTQYFGPGTRLTVL.

The rearrangement links TRBV7-2 to TRBJ2-1, with 8 bases identical to TRBD2. The CDR3 loop spans 15 amino acids. CDR1 and CDR2 (germline): SGHTA, FQGNSA. V gave up 5 bases and J gave up 6 bases; unmatched junction bases: 9. The CDR3 reads CASSPPSRGGNEQFF. CDR3 sequence (DNA): TGTGCCAGCAGCCCTCCCTCCCGGGGGGGCAATGAGCAGTTCTTC.

The rearrangement joins TRBV20-1 to TRBJ1-2, with D unclear. The V end lost 5 bases, the J end lost 10 bases, and 14 bases lay between the germline ends. Germline loops: CDR1 DFQATT, CDR2 SNEGSKA (reference sequence). The CDR3 contains 11 residues. The CDR3 is CSASGRLDYTF. The CDR3 bases are TGCAGTGCTTCCGGACGCCTGGACTACACCTTC.